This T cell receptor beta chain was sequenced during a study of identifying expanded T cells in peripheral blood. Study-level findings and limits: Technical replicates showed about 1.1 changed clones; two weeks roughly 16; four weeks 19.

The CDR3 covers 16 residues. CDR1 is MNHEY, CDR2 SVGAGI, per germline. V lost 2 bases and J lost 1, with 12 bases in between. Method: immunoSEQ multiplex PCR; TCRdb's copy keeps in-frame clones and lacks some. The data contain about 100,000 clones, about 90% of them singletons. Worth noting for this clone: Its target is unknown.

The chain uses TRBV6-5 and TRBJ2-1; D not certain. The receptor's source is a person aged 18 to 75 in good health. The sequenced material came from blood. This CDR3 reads CASSYEVVASYNEQFF. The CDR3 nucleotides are TGTGCCAGCAGTTACGAGGTCGTCGCTTCCTACAATGAGCAGTTCTTC.